The following is a T cell receptor beta chain sequence with its context. Its antigen is unidentified. This sample stems from a study of neoadjuvant anti-PD-1 for oral cavity cancer. Study details: Non-progressing patients received a fourth nivolumab dose near day 43, then surgery on days 50-56.

The time point is: after neoadjuvant nivolumab, at surgical resection. Patients were newly diagnosed with stage II-IVA oral cavity squamous cell carcinoma without prior systemic or radiation treatment. CDR1 is MDHEN, CDR2 SYDVKM, per germline. V lost 4 bases and J lost 0, with 10 bases in between. This CDR3 is built from 15 residues. Most PBMC samples had approximately 480 ng input DNA in six replicates. The assay was immunoSEQ multiplex PCR, and TCRdb's table has in-frame clones only and misses some. The sample includes over 65,000 clones, roughly 85% seen only once; the top ten take approximately 3.6%. Findings of the study overall: Treg/Th17 ratio rose with pretreatment blood and fell with post-treatment tumor TCRbeta clonality.

Sequencing used PBMCs, obtained after nivolumab (anti-PD-1) treatment. This TCR was sampled from a person aged 35-80 years with oral cavity squamous cell carcinoma. V gene TRBV28 combines with J gene TRBJ1-3; tentatively, D is TRBD1 (5 bases). The CDR3 here is CASSSPTVSGNTIYF. As DNA, the CDR3 is TGTGCCAGCAGTTCGCCGACAGTCTCTGGAAACACCATATATTTT.